The 17 T cell receptor beta chains presented below share a single source sample, sequenced in a study of shared clonotypes between healthy human individuals. Using immunoSEQ multiplex PCR, the repertoire was profiled, and TCRdb retains in-frame clones only, with some absent. Seen here are 850,000 to 1,200,000 clones, about 70% observed once, and the top ten hold approximately 1.5%. Sequencing was carried out using memory CD4+ T cells sorted from blood. Subset meaning: CD45RA-negative fraction. These TCRs come from a man aged 18 to 29 in good health.

The CDR3 sequence: CASSEALSGELFF. CDR3 bases: TGTGCCAGCAGTGAAGCGCTTAGCGGGGAGCTGTTTTTT. The gene calls are TRBV6-1 and TRBJ2-2; D remains unclear. CDR1 MNHNS and CDR2 SASEGT come from the germline V gene. The CDR3 sequence is 13 residues long. V was clipped by 0 bases and J by 7 bases, with 6 bases between them.

Details on this clone: Other nucleotide sequences from this sample produce the same CDR3. CDR3 sequence reads: CASSVSASGSYEQYF. The CDR3 DNA reads TGTGCCAGCAGCGTATCGGCTAGCGGGAGTTACGAGCAGTACTTC. The genes are TRBV9 and TRBJ2-7; 10 positions match TRBD2. The CDR3 totals 15 residues. Germline CDR1 reads SGDLS; CDR2 reads YYNGEE. V lost 1 base to trimming and J lost 4 bases; unmatched junction nucleotides: 5.

The J gene is TRBJ2-6, the V gene TRBV11-2; D is unresolved. This CDR3 contains 16 residues. The V and J ends lost 1 base and 0 bases respectively, with 7 bases between them. Per germline, CDR1 SGHAT and CDR2 FQNNGV. The CDR3 loop is CASSLGHYSGANVLTF. CDR3 nucleotides: TGTGCCAGCAGCTTAGGACACTACTCTGGGGCCAACGTCCTGACTTTC.

The V and J genes are TRBV1 and TRBJ2-3; the DNA was not used to check the table's D call, TRBD2. TRBV1 is annotated as a pseudogene. The CDR3 runs 15 residues. The CDR3 here is CTSSHKRGYTDTQYF. In DNA, the CDR3 is TGCACCAGCAGCCACAAGCGGGGTTATACAGATACGCAGTATTTT.

This clone has a handful of counts. The V gene is TRBV30, the J gene TRBJ2-1; 10 nucleotides line up with TRBD2. The CDR3 has 14 residues. The V gene's germline CDR1 is GTSNPN and CDR2 SVGIG (reference sequence). V was pared by 4 bases and J by 4 bases, with 4 bases of the junction left unmatched. The CDR3 is CAWIASGSYNEQFF. CDR3 sequence (DNA): TGTGCCTGGATAGCTAGCGGGAGTTACAATGAGCAGTTCTTC.

There are a few counts of this clone. The rearrangement uses TRBV2 and TRBJ1-5; D remains unclear. Looked up from germline, CDR1 is SNHLY and CDR2 is FYNNEI. The CDR3 has 15 residues. Trimming took off 4 bases at V and 1 base at J, with 11 bases between the two ends. The CDR3 loop reads CASSAGPKSNQPQHF. The CDR3 nucleotides read TGTGCCAGCAGTGCAGGCCCCAAGAGCAATCAGCCCCAGCATTTT. The full variable domain, its missing parts supplied by reference TRBV2 and TRBJ1-5, is EPEVTQTPSHQVTQMGQEVILRCVPISNHLYFYWYRQILGQKVEFLVSFYNNEISEKSEIFDDQFSVERPDGSNFTLKIRSTKLEDSAMYFCASSAGPKSNQPQHFGDGTRLSIL.

The chain is built from TRBV11-2 and TRBJ1-2; D gene ambiguous. Germline V gives CDR1 SGHAT, CDR2 FQNNGV. The CDR3 has 15 amino acids. The V end was cut by 0 bases, the J end by 7 bases, with 15 bases between. CDR3 nucleotide sequence: TGTGCCAGCAGCTTAGAGGGCAGTCGGGTCCTTGGCTACACCTTC. It is translated as CASSLEGSRVLGYTF.

This clone was seen a few times. The chain couples TRBV30 to TRBJ1-5; a weak D match, TRBD1 (6 bases). This CDR3 spans 16 amino acids. V was trimmed by 2 bases and J by 3 bases, leaving 17 bases between them. The V gene's germline CDR1 is GTSNPN and CDR2 SVGIG (reference sequence). This chain's CDR3 is CAWSIGGAGVNQPQHF. CDR3 coding DNA: TGTGCCTGGAGTATAGGGGGGGCCGGGGTCAATCAGCCCCAGCATTTT.

To note about this clone: This specimen includes other DNA sequences encoding the same CDR3. The J gene is TRBJ1-2, the V gene TRBV6-1; 7 nucleotides line up with TRBD1. V was clipped by 2 bases and J by 5 bases; unmatched bases: 5. Per the germline V gene, CDR1 is MNHNS and CDR2 is SASEGT. This CDR3 is 14 amino acids long. CDR3 loop: CASSERTGPYGYTF. The CDR3 nucleotides are TGTGCCAGCAGTGAAAGGACAGGTCCATATGGCTACACCTTC.

The genes are TRBV5-5 and TRBJ2-7; 10 bases align to TRBD1. This CDR3 has 17 residues. Germline assignment: CDR1 SGHKS and CDR2 YYEKEE (reference sequence). V gave up 1 base and J gave up 3 bases; unmatched junction bases: 10. The chain's CDR3 is CASSLSSRGQGFYEQYF. The CDR3 region has the DNA TGTGCCAGCAGCTTGTCTAGTCGGGGACAGGGGTTCTACGAGCAGTACTTC. The variable domain in full, with the rest retrieved from reference TRBV5-5 and TRBJ2-7, is DAGVTQSPTHLIKTRGQQVTLRCSPISGHKSVSWYQQVLGQGPQFIFQYYEKEERGRGNFPDRFSARQFPNYSSELNVNALLLGDSALYLCASSLSSRGQGFYEQYFGPGTRLTVT.

The chain is built from TRBV5-1 and TRBJ2-7; D is uncertain. Germline V gene lookup returns CDR1 SGHRS and CDR2 YFSETQ. This CDR3 region has 11 residues. With 4 bases removed from V and 7 bases from J, the gap between germline ends came to 9 bases. For the CDR3, the DNA is TGCGCCAGCAGCACTCTAGGGGAGCAGTACTTC. This gives the protein CASSTLGEQYF.

The V gene is TRBV4-1, the J gene TRBJ1-4; D not resolved. V was shortened by 4 bases and J by 4 bases, with 16 bases between the two germline ends. The CDR3 spans 16 residues. CDR1 MGHRA and CDR2 YSYEKL come from the germline V gene. The CDR3 loop reads CASSPRTTPGNEKLFF. The CDR3, as DNA: TGCGCCAGCAGCCCCCGTACGACGCCGGGTAATGAAAAACTGTTTTTT.

The rearrangement uses TRBV6-1 and TRBJ2-7; D is perhaps TRBD2 (6 bases). CDR1 is MNHNS and CDR2 is SASEGT in the germline V gene. Trimming removed 4 bases at V and 0 bases at J, with 10 bases between. The length of the CDR3 is 14 residues. The DNA of the CDR3 is TGTGCCAGCAGTGTCGGGAGTAACTCCTACGAGCAGTACTTC. Residues: CASSVGSNSYEQYF.

V gene TRBV5-6 combines with J gene TRBJ1-1; D gene ambiguous. V lost 4 bases and J 6 bases, leaving 13 bases between the germline ends. Germline V gene lookup returns CDR1 SGHDT and CDR2 YYEEEE. CDR3 length equals 13 residues. The CDR3 DNA follows: TGTGCCAGCAGCGCCCCTGTAGGACCTGAAGCTTTCTTT. This encodes CASSAPVGPEAFF.

The V gene is TRBV2, the J gene TRBJ2-4; 7 nucleotides agree with TRBD2. Unmatched junction bases numbered 4, after V lost 2 bases and J lost 0 bases. The CDR3 has 16 residues. Germline-derived CDR1 and CDR2 are SNHLY and FYNNEI. The CDR3 DNA reads TGTGCCAGCAGTGAACGGGGGGTCTTAGCCAAAAACATTCAGTACTTC. Amino acid sequence: CASSERGVLAKNIQYF.

This chain uses TRBV18 with TRBJ1-3; D gene unclear. Trimming pared 6 bases from V and 3 bases from J, leaving 18 bases between. In germline, CDR1 is KGHSH, CDR2 LQKENI. The CDR3 length is 16 residues. CDR3 region: CASSETTYSLGNTIYF. CDR3 in DNA: TGTGCCAGCTCCGAAACAACTTATAGCCTTGGAAACACCATATATTTT.

The J gene is TRBJ1-2, the V gene TRBV7-2; no definite D call. V shed 1 base and J shed 3 bases, with 6 bases lying between them. The CDR3 loop spans 13 amino acids. Looked up from germline, CDR1 is SGHTA and CDR2 is FQGNSA. The CDR3 sequence: CASSLEADYGYTF. The CDR3 bases are TGTGCCAGCAGCTTAGAGGCAGACTATGGCTACACCTTC.